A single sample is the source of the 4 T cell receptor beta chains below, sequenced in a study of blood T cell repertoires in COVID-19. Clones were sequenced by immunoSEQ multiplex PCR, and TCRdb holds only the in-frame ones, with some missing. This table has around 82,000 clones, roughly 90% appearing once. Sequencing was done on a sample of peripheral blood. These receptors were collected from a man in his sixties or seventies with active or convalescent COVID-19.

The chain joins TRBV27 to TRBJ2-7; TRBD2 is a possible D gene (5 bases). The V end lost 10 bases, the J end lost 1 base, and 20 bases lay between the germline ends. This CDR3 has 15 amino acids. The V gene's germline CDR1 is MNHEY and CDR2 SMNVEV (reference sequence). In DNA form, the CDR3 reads TGTGCCACCAGAAGCGTGCGGGCCGTTTCCTACGAGCAGTACTTC. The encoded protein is CATRSVRAVSYEQYF.

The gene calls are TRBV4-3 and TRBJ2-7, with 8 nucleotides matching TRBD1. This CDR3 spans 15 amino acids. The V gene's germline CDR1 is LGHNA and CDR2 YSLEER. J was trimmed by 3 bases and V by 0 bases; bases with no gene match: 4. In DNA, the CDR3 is TGCGCCAGCAGCCAAGAGGGACAGGAGATCTACGAGCAGTACTTC. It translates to CASSQEGQEIYEQYF.

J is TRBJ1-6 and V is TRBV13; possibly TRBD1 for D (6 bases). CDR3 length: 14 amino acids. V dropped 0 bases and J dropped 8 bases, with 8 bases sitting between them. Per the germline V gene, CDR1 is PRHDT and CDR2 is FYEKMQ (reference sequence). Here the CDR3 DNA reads TGTGCCAGCAGCTTAGGACAGGGCGATTCACCCCTCCACTTT. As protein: CASSLGQGDSPLHF.

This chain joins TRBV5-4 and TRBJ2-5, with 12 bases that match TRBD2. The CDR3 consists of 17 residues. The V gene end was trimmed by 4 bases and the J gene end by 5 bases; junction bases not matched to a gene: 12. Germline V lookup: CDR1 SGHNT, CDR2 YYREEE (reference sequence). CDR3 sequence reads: CASSPRALAGGDETQYF. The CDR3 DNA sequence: TGTGCCAGCAGCCCCCGGGCCCTAGCGGGGGGGGATGAGACCCAGTACTTC.